Listed below are T cell receptor beta chains from one sample, sequenced in a study of blood T cell repertoires in COVID-19. Libraries were prepared by immunoSEQ multiplex PCR; TCRdb keeps only in-frame clonotypes and omits some of them. This table holds approximately 270,000 clones, 85% to 90% found once. Sequencing was carried out using PBMCs or T cells enriched from blood (not recorded which). These receptors came from a man aged 35-49 years who had recovered from COVID-19. CDR3s include the opening cysteine and the closing phenylalanine or tryptophan. Fields, in order: J gene, clone size, V gene, D gene, CDR3 protein, CDR3 DNA. The D gene is left open where the match is weak. Clone sizes are given selectively: once, few, many, or a class where the clone is expanded.

TRBJ2-1,.,TRBV11-2,.,CASSLSRPNEQFF,TGTGCCAGCAGCTTATCCAGGCCCAATGAGCAGTTCTTC
TRBJ2-5,.,TRBV7-3,.,CASSYSDQETQYF,TGTGCCAGCAGTTACAGTGACCAAGAGACCCAGTACTTC
TRBJ2-7,.,TRBV5-4,TRBD2,CASSPGRAGYEQYF,TGTGCCAGCAGCCCCGGACGAGCGGGGTACGAGCAGTACTTC
TRBJ1-1,once,TRBV9,.,CASSGTPGSGTEAFF,TGTGCCAGCAGCGGGACCCCAGGGTCAGGCACTGAAGCTTTCTTT
TRBJ1-6,.,TRBV10-3,.,CAIRGPGQGPLHF,TGTGCCATCCGCGGCCCGGGCCAGGGGCCCCTCCACTTT
TRBJ2-3,.,TRBV3-1/TRBV3-2,.,CASSQDASGTDTQYF,TGTGCCAGCAGCCAAGATGCGAGTGGCACAGATACGCAGTATTTT
TRBJ1-2,.,TRBV6-5,TRBD1,CASSLTGENGYTF,TGTGCCAGCAGTTTGACAGGGGAGAATGGCTACACCTTC
TRBJ1-4,.,TRBV7-8,.,CASSLARFMGQFGNEKLFF,TGTGCCAGCAGCTTAGCCCGGTTCATGGGGCAGTTCGGTAATGAAAAACTGTTTTTT
TRBJ2-1,.,TRBV2,TRBD1,CASSVSPQGADNEQFF,TGTGCCAGCAGTGTATCCCCGCAGGGGGCCGACAATGAGCAGTTCTTC
TRBJ1-6,.,TRBV19,.,CASSVQGNSYNSPLHF,TGTGCCAGTAGTGTACAGGGAAACTCCTATAATTCACCCCTCCACTTT
TRBJ2-1,.,TRBV3-1/TRBV3-2,TRBD2,CASSHLAGGNEQFF,TGTGCCAGCAGCCACCTAGCGGGGGGGAATGAGCAGTTCTTC
TRBJ2-7,.,TRBV5-6,.,CASSLWLAIPYEQYF,TGTGCCAGCAGCTTGTGGCTAGCGATCCCCTACGAGCAGTACTTC
TRBJ1-1,.,TRBV27,.,CATKPWGEGDNTEAFF,TGTGCCACCAAGCCGTGGGGCGAGGGGGACAACACTGAAGCTTTCTTT
TRBJ2-5,.,TRBV27,.,CASSFRGSTRGETQYF,TGTGCCAGCAGTTTCCGCGGAAGCACACGGGGGGAGACCCAGTACTTC
TRBJ2-5,.,TRBV19,.,CASSRGTVETQYF,TGTGCCAGTAGCCGGGGGACCGTAGAGACCCAGTACTTC
TRBJ1-2,.,TRBV7-9,TRBD1,CASSPPGTGAYGYTF,TGTGCCAGCAGCCCGCCCGGGACAGGGGCATATGGCTACACCTTC